These 8 T cell receptor beta chains share one sample of origin, sequenced in a study of response to subunit inactivated influenza vaccine. TCRdb re-called the RT-PCR reads through MiXCR, storing one row per CDR3 protein. The sample yields about 620,000 distinct CDR3 sequences, about 11% seen once. This sample also belongs to another study, concerning T cells expressing NK-cell markers. That study reports: Generation of TCR beta cDNA was performed by 5'RACE template switching incorporating UMIs.

The input for sequencing was PBMCs from blood, taken on the day of vaccination. The receptors here all came from a man aged 50-60 years who received an inactivated influenza vaccine.

This chain uses TRBV12-3 or TRBV12-4 with TRBJ2-7; 8 bases are a match to TRBD1. This CDR3 has 14 amino acids. The V and J ends lost 3 bases and 5 bases, in that order; junction bases with no gene match: 6. The CDR3 region is CASSFVDRANEQYF. In DNA, the CDR3 is TGTGCCAGCAGTTTTGTGGACAGGGCCAACGAGCAGTACTTC.

J is TRBJ2-1 and V is TRBV13; D uncertain. The CDR3 contains 15 residues. V lost 5 bases and J 6 bases, leaving 17 bases between the germline ends. Germline CDR1 is PRHDT and CDR2 is FYEKMQ (reference sequence). This CDR3 is CASSQLIPPPNEQFF. The CDR3 region has the DNA TGTGCCAGCAGCCAGCTAATCCCTCCCCCCAATGAGCAGTTCTTC.

This chain uses TRBV30 with TRBJ1-5, with D perhaps TRBD1 (5 bases). Trimming stripped 4 bases from V and 9 bases from J, with 16 bases between. The CDR3 length is 13 residues. Looked up from germline, CDR1 is GTSNPN and CDR2 is SVGIG (reference sequence). CDR3 DNA: TGTGCCTGGAAGTCTGGGCCGGGGACGCCCCAGCATTTT. It codes for CAWKSGPGTPQHF. Supplemented by reference TRBV30 and TRBJ1-5, the full variable domain reads SQTIHQWPATLVQPVGSPLSLECTVEGTSNPNLYWYRQAAGRGLQLLFYSVGIGQISSEVPQNLSASRPQDRQFILSSKKLLLSDSGFYLCAWKSGPGTPQHFGDGTRLSIL.

This chain joins TRBV29-1 and TRBJ2-2; 9 bases are a match to TRBD1. The CDR3 is made up of 15 amino acids. Germline trimming cut 7 bases from V and 3 bases from J; bases unmatched to any gene: 9. Germline V CDR1 and CDR2: SQVTM, ANQGSEA. CDR3 nucleotide sequence: TGCAGCGCCGCGGGACAGGGAGGGGACACCGGGGAGCTGTTTTTT. It translates to CSAAGQGGDTGELFF.

The gene calls are TRBV7-2 and TRBJ2-6; the D gene is possibly TRBD2 (6 bases). V was shortened by 1 base and J by 4 bases, with 11 bases between the two germline ends. The CDR3 is 16 residues long. CDR1 is SGHTA, CDR2 FQGNSA, per germline. The CDR3 here is CASSLVGGTGANVLTF. CDR3 DNA: TGTGCCAGCAGCTTAGTCGGGGGTACCGGGGCCAACGTCCTGACTTTC. The full variable domain, with the rest looked up from reference TRBV7-2 and TRBJ2-6, is GAGVSQSPSNKVTEKGKDVELRCDPISGHTALYWYRQSLGQGLEFLIYFQGNSAPDKSGLPSDRFSAERTGGSVSTLTIQRTQQEDSAVYLCASSLVGGTGANVLTFGAGSRLTVL.

This clonotype was detected a few times. This chain connects TRBV20-1 to TRBJ2-2, with 12 bases identical to TRBD2. The CDR3 runs to 14 residues. Unmatched junction bases numbered 8, after V lost 6 bases and J lost 9 bases. CDR1 and CDR2 from the germline V gene are DFQATT and SNEGSKA (reference sequence). In nucleotides, the CDR3 is TGCAGTGCCAGGACTAGCGGGATCTATCGGGAGCTGTTTTTT. Translating it yields CSARTSGIYRELFF.

This clonotype was observed a few times. This chain links TRBV7-2 with TRBJ2-7, with 10 bases aligning to TRBD2. The V gene end was trimmed by 0 bases and the J gene end by 0 bases; junction bases not matched to a gene: 8. The CDR3 is 18 amino acids. Per germline, CDR1 SGHTA and CDR2 FQGNSA. The CDR3 DNA is TGTGCCAGCAGCTTAGCGGGCCCGACTAGCGGGTTCTCCTACGAGCAGTACTTC. Protein sequence: CASSLAGPTSGFSYEQYF.

V is TRBV4-1 and J is TRBJ2-1; a weak D match, TRBD1 (5 bases). CDR1 MGHRA and CDR2 YSYEKL come from the germline V gene. This CDR3 is built from 15 residues. The V and J ends lost 6 bases and 0 bases respectively, with 12 bases between them. Here the CDR3 reads CASSMGQSSYNEQFF. CDR3 nucleotide sequence: TGCGCCAGCAGTATGGGGCAGAGCTCCTACAATGAGCAGTTCTTC.